Listed below are T cell receptor beta chains from one sample, sequenced in a study of T cell repertoires in cytomegalovirus infection. The antigens these receptors bind are not known. TCRdb ran MiXCR on the reads and lists one entry per CDR3 protein. Of hundreds of thousands of distinct CDR3 sequences listed, about 42% are singletons. Here the sequenced sample was cultured PBMCs, taken from culture after CMV antigen stimulation. These receptors were obtained from a human donor in good health (CMV status not recorded). Some clones in this sample may be carry-over from other donors' samples. Both conserved end residues are part of each CDR3. D genes are given only for firm matches. The size entry is marked missing in some rows and otherwise reads once, few, many or a size class.

>few|TRBV11-2|NA|TRBJ1-4
CASSPSSRKMFF
TGTGCCAGCAGCCCCAGTTCCCGTAAGATGTTTTTT
>NA|TRBV15|NA|TRBJ1-2
CATSRDRNYGYTF
TGTGCCACCAGCAGAGACAGGAACTATGGCTACACCTTC
>NA|TRBV11-3|NA|TRBJ2-7
CARPGGENYEQYF
TGTGCCAGACCAGGGGGGGAAAACTACGAGCAGTACTTC
>NA|TRBV7-8|NA|TRBJ2-5
CASSLVYTGPGETQYF
TGTGCCAGCAGCTTAGTGTACACGGGGCCTGGAGAGACCCAGTACTTC
>NA|TRBV20-1|TRBD2|TRBJ2-3
CSGTSGPLSTDTQYF
TGCAGTGGCACTAGCGGCCCCCTTAGCACAGATACGCAGTATTTT
>NA|TRBV6-1|TRBD1|TRBJ2-4
CASSSAGGLGKNIQYF
TGTGCCAGCAGTTCCGCAGGGGGATTGGGCAAAAACATTCAGTACTTC
>few|TRBV7-2|TRBD2|TRBJ2-1
CASSLAGLARNEQFF
TGTGCCAGCAGCTTAGCGGGACTAGCGAGGAATGAGCAGTTCTTC
>NA|TRBV20-1|NA|TRBJ2-5
CSAGSAGTSQETQYF
TGCAGTGCTGGGAGTGCCGGAACTAGCCAAGAGACCCAGTACTTC
>NA|TRBV7-9|NA|TRBJ1-4
CASSPQRGATNEKLFF
TGTGCCAGCAGTCCTCAGAGGGGGGCAACTAATGAAAAACTGTTTTTT
>few|TRBV7-6|NA|TRBJ2-7
CASSLAGGIDEQYF
TGTGCCAGCAGCTTAGCTGGGGGCATCGACGAGCAGTACTTC
>NA|TRBV7-2|NA|TRBJ2-3
CASSFSVSTDTQYF
TGTGCCAGCAGCTTCTCGGTTAGCACAGATACGCAGTATTTT
>NA|TRBV20-1|NA|TRBJ1-2
CSARDDKVQLYGYTF
TGCAGTGCTAGAGATGATAAGGTTCAGCTCTATGGCTACACCTTC
>NA|TRBV19|TRBD1|TRBJ1-5
CASSTDRGWVQPQHF
TGTGCCAGTAGTACCGACAGGGGTTGGGTTCAGCCCCAGCATTTT
>NA|TRBV7-9|NA|TRBJ1-1
CASSSIGTVKGIF
TGTGCCAGCAGCTCAATCGGGACGGTGAAGGGGATCTTT
>NA|TRBV20-1|NA|TRBJ1-5
CSALRGLTNQPQHF
TGCAGTGCTCTGCGGGGTTTAACCAATCAGCCCCAGCATTTT
>few|TRBV7-2|NA|TRBJ2-5
CASSSGPGETQYF
TGTGCCAGCAGCTCTGGGCCCGGAGAGACCCAGTACTTC
>NA|TRBV20-1|TRBD2|TRBJ2-3
CSARDPRLAADTQYF
TGCAGTGCTAGAGACCCCAGGCTAGCGGCAGATACGCAGTATTTT
>NA|TRBV15|TRBD1|TRBJ2-1
CATSGRTGQASSYNEQFF
TGTGCCACCAGCGGCAGAACGGGACAGGCGAGCTCCTACAATGAGCAGTTCTTC
>few|TRBV27|TRBD2|TRBJ2-3
CASSFGTSGRATDTQYF
TGTGCCAGCAGTTTCGGGACTAGCGGGCGGGCCACAGATACGCAGTATTTT
>many|TRBV7-2|TRBD2|TRBJ2-2
CASSPKRGSHGGELFF
TGTGCCAGCAGCCCGAAGCGGGGGTCACATGGCGGGGAGCTGTTTTTT
>NA|TRBV20-1|NA|TRBJ1-5
CSARGVTNQPQHF
TGCAGTGCTAGAGGGGTAACTAATCAGCCCCAGCATTTT
>NA|TRBV5-4|NA|TRBJ1-1
CASSKAEGWVAEAFF
TGTGCCAGCAGTAAAGCGGAGGGGTGGGTCGCTGAAGCTTTCTTT